This TCR beta chain was recorded in a study of T cell responses to AZD1222 COVID-19 vaccine. Profiling relied on immunoSEQ multiplex PCR, and the TCRdb table lists in-frame clones only, not all of them. The table shows 150,000 to 200,000 clones, with more than 80% occurring only once. Regarding this clone: Its antigen is unknown.

General study results and limits: A mostly white British donor set with more females was recruited, and clonal diversity was possibly underestimated. Spike-wide coverage was observed for vaccine-associated CD4 TCRs, with dominant responses at 160-218 and 743-854. Seropositive status at baseline applied to only a handful of AZD1222 recipients. Vaccination with two AZD1222 doses was followed by a rise in Spike-specific TCR breadth and depth.

Germline V CDR1 and CDR2: MNHEY, SMNVEV (reference sequence). V lost 5 bases, J lost 2 bases, and 16 bases lay in between. This CDR3 comprises 15 residues. This specimen was peripheral blood, taken 28 days after the second dose of the MenACWY control vaccine. The genes are TRBV27 and TRBJ2-7; the D gene is possibly TRBD1 (5 bases). The sequence derives from an adult who received the MenACWY meningococcal vaccine as a control. This CDR3 reads CASSTGQGWTYEQYF. For the CDR3, the DNA is TGTGCCAGCAGTACCGGGCAGGGTTGGACCTACGAGCAGTACTTC.